This TCR beta chain was obtained from a study of blood T cell repertoires in COVID-19. Categorization into cohorts depended on clinical history that participants reported. This clone has a handful of counts. Some clones are missing from TCRdb's copy, which holds only in-frame ones; the method was immunoSEQ multiplex PCR. The sample lists some 270,000 clones; 65% to 85% were seen once. The sample comprised PBMCs or T cells enriched from blood (not recorded which). This receptor was taken from a man between 50 and 59 years old who had recovered from COVID-19.

In DNA form, the CDR3 reads TGTGCCAGCAGCGCCAGTGCAGGGGTAAACATTCAGTACTTC. Translation: CASSASAGVNIQYF. The chain has TRBV9 and TRBJ2-4; tentatively, D is TRBD1 (6 bases). Trimming pared 3 bases from V and 6 bases from J, leaving 13 bases between. The CDR3 has 14 amino acids. Germline-derived CDR1 and CDR2 are SGDLS and YYNGEE.